Listed here are 3 T cell receptor beta chains from one sample, sequenced in a study of CD8 T cells in Susac syndrome. The RNA, about 0.45 to 1 ug, was put through reverse transcription using random hexamers. TCRdb analysed the immunoSEQ multiplex PCR reads with MiXCR anew, one entry per CDR3 protein. In the table there are about 140,000 distinct CDR3 sequences, roughly 96% of which are singletons. Sequencing used CD4+ T cells from PBMCs. These receptors were taken from a human donor with multiple sclerosis.

V usage is TRBV27 and J usage is TRBJ1-2; weak D call: TRBD1 (5 bases). Between the trimmed V and J ends, which lost 6 bases and 9 bases, there was a span of 23 bases. CDR1 MNHEY and CDR2 SMNVEV come from the germline V gene (reference sequence). This CDR3 is 15 amino acids long. The CDR3 is CASRPAPLGAGSYTF. The DNA for the CDR3 is TGTGCCAGCAGACCAGCCCCTTTAGGGGCGGGGAGCTACACCTTC.

This rearrangement joins TRBV3-1 to TRBJ2-7; 11 bases line up with TRBD2. Germline CDR1 LGHDT, CDR2 YNNKEL (reference sequence). CDR3 length: 14 residues. Trimming at V came to 3 bases and at J to 4 bases, leaving 2 bases not matched to a gene. The CDR3 region has the DNA TGTGCCAGCAGCCACCTAGCGGGAGGATACGAGCAGTACTTC. This gives the protein CASSHLAGGYEQYF.

This chain joins TRBV30 and TRBJ1-5, with unresolved D. Trimming removed 3 bases from V and 0 bases from J, with 3 bases in between. Germline V gene sequence: CDR1 GTSNPN, CDR2 SVGIG (reference sequence). The CDR3 loop spans 12 amino acids. In DNA form, the CDR3 reads TGTGCCTGGAGGGATAGCAATCAGCCCCAGCATTTT. This codes for CAWRDSNQPQHF.